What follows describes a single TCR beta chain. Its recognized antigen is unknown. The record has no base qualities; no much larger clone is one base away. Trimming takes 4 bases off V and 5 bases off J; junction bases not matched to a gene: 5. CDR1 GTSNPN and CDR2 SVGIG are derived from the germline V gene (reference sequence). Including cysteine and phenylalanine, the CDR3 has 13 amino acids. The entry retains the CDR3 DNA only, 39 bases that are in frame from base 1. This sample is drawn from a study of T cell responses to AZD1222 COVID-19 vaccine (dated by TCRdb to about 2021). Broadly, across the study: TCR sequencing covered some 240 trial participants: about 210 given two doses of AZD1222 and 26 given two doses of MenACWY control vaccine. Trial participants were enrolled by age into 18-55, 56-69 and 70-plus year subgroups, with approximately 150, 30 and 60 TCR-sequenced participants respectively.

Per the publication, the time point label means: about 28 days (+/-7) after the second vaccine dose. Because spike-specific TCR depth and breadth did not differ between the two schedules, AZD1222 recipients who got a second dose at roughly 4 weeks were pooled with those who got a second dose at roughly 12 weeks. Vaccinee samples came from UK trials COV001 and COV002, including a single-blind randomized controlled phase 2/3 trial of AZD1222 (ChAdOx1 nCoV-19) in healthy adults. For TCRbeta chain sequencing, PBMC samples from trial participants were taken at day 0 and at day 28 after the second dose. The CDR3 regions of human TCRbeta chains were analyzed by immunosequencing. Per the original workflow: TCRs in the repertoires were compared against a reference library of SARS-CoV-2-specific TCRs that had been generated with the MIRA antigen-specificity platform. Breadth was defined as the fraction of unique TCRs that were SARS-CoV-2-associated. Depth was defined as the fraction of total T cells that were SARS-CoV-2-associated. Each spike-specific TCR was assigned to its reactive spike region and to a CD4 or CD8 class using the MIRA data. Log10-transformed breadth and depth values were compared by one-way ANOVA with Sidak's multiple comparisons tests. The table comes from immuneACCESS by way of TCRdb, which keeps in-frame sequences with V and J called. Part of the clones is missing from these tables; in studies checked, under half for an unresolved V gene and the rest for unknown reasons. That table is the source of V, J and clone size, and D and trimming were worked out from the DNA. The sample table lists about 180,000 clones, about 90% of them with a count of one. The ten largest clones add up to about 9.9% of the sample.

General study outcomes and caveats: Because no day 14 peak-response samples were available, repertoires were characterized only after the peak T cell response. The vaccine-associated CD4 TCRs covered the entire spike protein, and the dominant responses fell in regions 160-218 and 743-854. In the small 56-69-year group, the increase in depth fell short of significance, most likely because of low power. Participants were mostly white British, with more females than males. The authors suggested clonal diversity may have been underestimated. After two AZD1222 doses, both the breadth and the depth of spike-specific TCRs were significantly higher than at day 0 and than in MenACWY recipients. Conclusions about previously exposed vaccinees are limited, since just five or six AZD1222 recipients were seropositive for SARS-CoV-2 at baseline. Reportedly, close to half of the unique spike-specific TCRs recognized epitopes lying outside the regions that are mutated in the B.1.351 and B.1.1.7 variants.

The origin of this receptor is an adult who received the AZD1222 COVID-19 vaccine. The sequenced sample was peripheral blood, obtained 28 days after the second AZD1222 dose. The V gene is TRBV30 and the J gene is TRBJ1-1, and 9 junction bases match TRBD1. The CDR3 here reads CAWKRTGATEAFF. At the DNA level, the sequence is TGTGCCTGGAAAAGGACAGGGGCTACTGAAGCTTTCTTT. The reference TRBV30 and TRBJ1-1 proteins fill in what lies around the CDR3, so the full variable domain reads SQTIHQWPATLVQPVGSPLSLECTVEGTSNPNLYWYRQAAGRGLQLLFYSVGIGQISSEVPQNLSASRPQDRQFILSSKKLLLSDSGFYLCAWKRTGATEAFFGQGTRLTVV.